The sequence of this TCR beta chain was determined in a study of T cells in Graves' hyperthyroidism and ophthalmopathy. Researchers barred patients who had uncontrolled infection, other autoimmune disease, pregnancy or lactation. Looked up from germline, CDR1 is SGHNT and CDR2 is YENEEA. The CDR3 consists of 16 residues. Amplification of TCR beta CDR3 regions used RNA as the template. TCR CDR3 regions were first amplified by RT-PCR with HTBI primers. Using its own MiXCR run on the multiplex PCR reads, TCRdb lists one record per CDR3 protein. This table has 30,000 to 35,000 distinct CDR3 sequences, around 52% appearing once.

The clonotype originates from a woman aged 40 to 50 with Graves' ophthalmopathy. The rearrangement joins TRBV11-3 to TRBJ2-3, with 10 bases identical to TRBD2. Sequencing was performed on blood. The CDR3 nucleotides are TGTACTAGCAGCTTAGCCCACAGCGGGGGGGCTGATACGCAGTATTTT. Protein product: CTSSLAHSGGADTQYF.